A selection of T cell receptor beta chains follows, all from one sample in a study of identifying expanded T cells in peripheral blood. This table comes from immunoSEQ multiplex PCR, and its TCRdb copy is limited to in-frame clones, with some not included. The sample yields 60,000 or so clones, about four fifths seen once. Material for sequencing was blood. These receptors all come from a person aged 18-70 years in good health. Both conserved end residues are part of each CDR3. A D gene is named only where the DNA matches it firmly. Size tells how often a clone was seen (once, few, many) or the class of an expanded clone, and some rows leave it out.

TRBJ2-5,NA,NA,TRBV6-6,TGTGCCAGCAGTAGGGAGACCCAGTACTTC,CASSRETQYF
TRBJ1-2,TRBD1,few,TRBV19,TGTGCCAGTAGTTTGACAGGGAGAGGGAGCTATGGCTACACCTTC,CASSLTGRGSYGYTF
TRBJ2-7,NA,NA,TRBV4-1,TGCGCCAGCAGCCAAGATCGGTGGGCAAACGAGCAGTACTTC,CASSQDRWANEQYF
TRBJ2-2,TRBD1,NA,TRBV12-5,TGTGCTAGTGGTTTGAGACAGGGGGCCGGGGAGCTGTTTTTT,CASGLRQGAGELFF
TRBJ2-2,NA,NA,TRBV6-4,TGTGCCAGCAGTGAGTTCGGGAACACCGGGGAGCTGTTTTTT,CASSEFGNTGELFF
TRBJ2-3,TRBD2,NA,TRBV5-1,TGCGCCAGCAGCCTGGGACTAGCGGGAGTTTCGGATACGCAGTATTTT,CASSLGLAGVSDTQYF
TRBJ2-3,TRBD2,NA,TRBV5-1,TGCGCCAGCAGCCCGGAGATAGCGGGGGGATCAGATACGCAGTATTTT,CASSPEIAGGSDTQYF
TRBJ2-2,TRBD1,NA,TRBV5-1,TGCGCCAGCAGCTTGGGGACAGGGACCGGGGAGCTGTTTTTT,CASSLGTGTGELFF
TRBJ2-1,TRBD1,NA,TRBV6-1,TGTGCCAGCAACCCGGACAGGGTTTCCTATGAGCAGTTCTTC,CASNPDRVSYEQFF
TRBJ1-3,TRBD1,NA,TRBV5-5,TGTGCCAGCAGCCTGACCGGGACAGGCGGCTCTGGAAACACCATATATTTT,CASSLTGTGGSGNTIYF
TRBJ2-3,NA,NA,TRBV12-5,TGTGCTAGTGGTTTGGGACTACAGGGACATACGCAGTATTTT,CASGLGLQGHTQYF
TRBJ2-2,NA,few,TRBV2,TGTGCCAGCAGTGTCTCCGGGACTAACACCGGGGAGCTGTTTTTT,CASSVSGTNTGELFF
TRBJ2-4,NA,NA,TRBV18,TGTGCCAGCTCACCACGGGGTGGAGACATTCAGTACTTC,CASSPRGGDIQYF
TRBJ1-3,NA,NA,TRBV5-1,TGCGCCAGCAGCCCCTCAATATTATACTCTGGAAACACCATATATTTT,CASSPSILYSGNTIYF
TRBJ2-7,TRBD2,NA,TRBV19,TGTGCCAGTAGTCGGCGGGGGGAACCCTACGAGCAGTACTTC,CASSRRGEPYEQYF
TRBJ1-5,NA,NA,TRBV25-1,TGTGCCAGCAGTGGGGGTAGCAATCAGCCCCAGCATTTT,CASSGGSNQPQHF
TRBJ2-3,NA,NA,TRBV19,TGTGCCAGTAGTATGGGCAGGGTGGCAACAGATACGCAGTATTTT,CASSMGRVATDTQYF
TRBJ1-3,NA,NA,TRBV5-1,TGCGCCAGCAGCACGGAGGACGGCTCTGGAAACACCATATATTTT,CASSTEDGSGNTIYF
TRBJ1-1,NA,NA,TRBV6-6,TGTGCCAGCAGTTACTCGCAGGCTGAAGCTTTCTTT,CASSYSQAEAFF
TRBJ2-1,TRBD2,NA,TRBV7-9,TGTGCCAGCAGCCGAGGGAATTGGCGGGAGAGGAATGAGCAGTTCTTC,CASSRGNWRERNEQFF
TRBJ1-1,NA,NA,TRBV11-3,TGTGCCAGCAGCTTATTGGCGGGGTCTGATGAAGCTTTCTTT,CASSLLAGSDEAFF
TRBJ2-5,NA,NA,TRBV6-5,TGTGCCAGCAAATCAACCGGGGGGCCTGGGGAGACCCAGTACTTC,CASKSTGGPGETQYF
TRBJ2-6,TRBD1,NA,TRBV5-4,TGTGCCAGCAGCTCAGGGGACAGGGCTGGGGCCAACGTCCTGACTTTC,CASSSGDRAGANVLTF
TRBJ2-4,NA,once,TRBV6-1,TGTGCCAGCAGTGGATACGGTGTAGCCAAAAACATTCAGTACTTC,CASSGYGVAKNIQYF
TRBJ1-2,NA,NA,TRBV29-1,TGCAGCGTTGGGGGCGGGGGCATTGACTATGGCTACACCTTC,CSVGGGGIDYGYTF
TRBJ2-3,NA,NA,TRBV7-9,TGTGCCAGCAGCTTAGGTGAGGGACGGGGTGCGCAGTATTTT,CASSLGEGRGAQYF
TRBJ2-1,TRBD2,NA,TRBV30,TGTGCCTGGAGTATCCGAGGACTAGCGGGAGCCCAAAGGGGGCAGTTCTTC,CAWSIRGLAGAQRGQFF
TRBJ1-1,NA,NA,TRBV30,TGTGCCTGGAGACAGGGGAACACTGAAGCTTTCTTT,CAWRQGNTEAFF
TRBJ2-1,TRBD2,NA,TRBV5-1,TGCGCCAGCAGTGAAGCGGGAAGCGCCTACAATGAGCAGTTCTTC,CASSEAGSAYNEQFF
TRBJ1-2,NA,NA,TRBV9,TGTGCCAGCAGCGTAGAGAGGGTAGGGAACTATGGCTACACCTTC,CASSVERVGNYGYTF
TRBJ1-2,TRBD1,NA,TRBV29-1,TGCAGCGTTGTGGCAGGGGGCTTCTATGGCTACACCTTC,CSVVAGGFYGYTF
TRBJ2-7,NA,NA,TRBV21-1,TGTGCCAGCATAACGGCGGGGACAGGGGGTTTTCAGTACTTC,CASITAGTGGFQYF
TRBJ2-3,NA,NA,TRBV7-9,TGTGCCAGCAGCCAGGGGACGGCCCGGGACACAGATACGCAGTATTTT,CASSQGTARDTDTQYF
TRBJ1-2,NA,NA,TRBV7-6,TGTGCCAGCAGCTTAAGTGGGGCGGGTGGCTACACCTTC,CASSLSGAGGYTF
TRBJ2-2,NA,NA,TRBV2,TGTGCCAGCAGTGAAAATGGGGGGCGGTTTGGCACCGGGGAGCTGTTTTTT,CASSENGGRFGTGELFF
TRBJ1-5,TRBD1,NA,TRBV29-1,TGCAGCGCCAGGACAGGGGGTCGCAATCAGCCCCAGCATTTT,CSARTGGRNQPQHF
TRBJ1-3,NA,NA,TRBV28,TGTGCCAGCAGTTTCGGACATTTGGTAGGAAACACCATATATTTT,CASSFGHLVGNTIYF
TRBJ2-6,NA,NA,TRBV14,TGTGCCAGCAGCGAGCGTTGGGGTCCTGGGGCCAACGTCCTGACTTTC,CASSERWGPGANVLTF
TRBJ1-2,NA,NA,TRBV6-6,TGTGCCAGCAGTTATGAGGGGGGTGGCTACACCTTC,CASSYEGGGYTF
TRBJ2-1,TRBD1,NA,TRBV6-1,TGTGCCAGCAGGCAACAGGGGAGCAATGAGCAGTTCTTC,CASRQQGSNEQFF
TRBJ1-1,NA,NA,TRBV20-1,TGCAGTGTCGAGCCGACAAGAGGAGCTTTCTTT,CSVEPTRGAFF
TRBJ2-5,TRBD2,NA,TRBV5-1,TGCGCCAGCAGCTTGGATACTAGCGGAGGGGGGGAGACCCAGTACTTC,CASSLDTSGGGETQYF
TRBJ1-5,NA,NA,TRBV19,TGTGCCAGTAGTAGTGGCAGGGGCCCCAATCAGCCCCAGCATTTT,CASSSGRGPNQPQHF
TRBJ1-3,TRBD1,NA,TRBV30,TGTGCCTGGAGCGACAGGGGACGTGGAAACACCATATATTTT,CAWSDRGRGNTIYF
TRBJ1-1,TRBD1,NA,TRBV19,TGTGCCAGTTCCAGGACAGGGAGTGTTCCTGAAGCTTTCTTT,CASSRTGSVPEAFF
TRBJ2-1,NA,NA,TRBV6-5,TGTGCCAGCAGGGCTATAGCGGAGTACAATGAGCAGTTCTTC,CASRAIAEYNEQFF
TRBJ2-7,NA,few,TRBV10-2,TGCGCCAGCCGTTGGGACCCAAGGCGCCCAGCCAACTACGAGCAGTACTTC,CASRWDPRRPANYEQYF
TRBJ2-1,TRBD2,once,TRBV30,TGTGCCTGGAATAGACTAGCGGGAGTTGGTGAGCAGTTCTTC,CAWNRLAGVGEQFF
TRBJ1-5,NA,NA,TRBV11-2,TGTGCCAGCAGCCAAGGACAGCTCAATCAGCCCCAGCATTTT,CASSQGQLNQPQHF
TRBJ2-2,NA,NA,TRBV10-1,TGCGCCAGCAGTGCCCACCCTTCTACCGGGGAGCTGTTTTTT,CASSAHPSTGELFF
TRBJ2-1,TRBD2,NA,TRBV30,TGTGCCTGGAGTGTACTAGCGCTAGCTAGGAGCAATGAGCAGTTCTTC,CAWSVLALARSNEQFF
TRBJ1-1,NA,few,TRBV5-1,TGCGCCAGCAGCCCCAGGGTGGGGGAAACTGAAGCTTTCTTT,CASSPRVGETEAFF
TRBJ1-2,NA,NA,TRBV6-6,TGTGCCAGCAGTTACGACGGCTACACCTTC,CASSYDGYTF
TRBJ1-2,TRBD1,NA,TRBV10-2,TGCGCCAGCAGTGAGTCTACAGGGGTTAACTATGGCTACACCTTC,CASSESTGVNYGYTF